These T cell receptor beta chains were read from a single sample in a study of control samples from healthy donors and cancer patients. Clones were read by immunoSEQ multiplex PCR, and TCRdb kept only the in-frame ones, dropping some. The table has 390,000 or so clones, 75% to 95% seen once. Source material: PBMCs. These receptors all come from a man in his forties with head and neck cancer. Both conserved end residues are part of each CDR3. A D gene is named only where the DNA matches it firmly. Part of the rows lack a size; the others show once, few, many or a class for expanded clones.

-,14,TRBJ2-7,-,TRBV6-5,CASTLPDLRYEQYF,TGTGCCAGCACCCTACCAGATTTGAGGTACGAGCAGTACTTC
once,16,TRBJ1-5,TRBD1,TRBV27,CASSLGTGGRGQPQHF,TGTGCCAGCAGTTTAGGGACAGGGGGCCGGGGTCAGCCCCAGCATTTT
once,15,TRBJ2-3,-,TRBV10-3,CAISDVRSSTDTQYF,TGTGCCATCAGTGATGTCCGAAGTAGCACAGATACGCAGTATTTT
-,16,TRBJ1-3,TRBD1,TRBV30,CAWSVRQGAVGNTIYF,TGTGCCTGGAGTGTACGCCAGGGGGCAGTCGGAAACACCATATATTTT
-,19,TRBJ2-7,-,TRBV3-1/TRBV3-2,CASSQDVDGGARTYYEQYF,TGTGCCAGCAGCCAAGATGTCGATGGAGGGGCCCGGACCTACTACGAGCAGTACTTC
-,13,TRBJ1-6,-,TRBV19,CASRERLDSPLHF,TGTGCCAGCAGGGAAAGGTTAGATTCACCCCTCCACTTT
once,15,TRBJ1-2,TRBD1,TRBV10-2,CASSGGTGDYYGYTF,TGCGCCAGCAGTGGGGGAACAGGGGATTACTATGGCTACACCTTC
-,14,TRBJ1-4,TRBD1,TRBV6-1,CASSNDRGRGKLFF,TGTGCCAGCAGTAACGACAGGGGTCGCGGAAAACTGTTTTTT
-,18,TRBJ2-3,-,TRBV11-3,CASSLGGGPYPGADTQYF,TGTGCCAGCAGCTTAGGAGGAGGTCCTTACCCCGGAGCAGATACGCAGTATTTT
-,15,TRBJ1-1,-,TRBV5-1,CASSPLDRLNTEAFF,TGCGCCAGCAGCCCTTTAGACAGGTTGAACACTGAAGCTTTCTTT
-,15,TRBJ2-1,-,TRBV6-1,CASSENWSSYNEQFF,TGTGCCAGCAGTGAAAATTGGAGCTCCTACAATGAGCAGTTCTTC
-,14,TRBJ2-1,-,TRBV6-5,CASRFSDTHNEQFF,TGTGCCAGCAGGTTTTCGGACACCCACAATGAGCAGTTCTTC
-,16,TRBJ1-5,-,TRBV27,CASSSTRIMGNQPQHF,TGTGCCAGCAGTTCGACAAGAATCATGGGCAATCAGCCCCAGCATTTT
-,16,TRBJ2-7,-,TRBV19,CASALNPGPRAYEQYF,TGTGCCAGTGCGCTGAATCCAGGACCGCGGGCCTACGAGCAGTACTTC
-,13,TRBJ2-5,TRBD2,TRBV27,CASARGGPMTQYF,TGTGCCAGCGCCCGGGGGGGCCCCATGACCCAGTACTTC
-,15,TRBJ2-2,-,TRBV10-3,CAISEIRSDTGELFF,TGTGCCATCAGTGAAATACGGAGCGACACCGGGGAGCTGTTTTTT
-,15,TRBJ1-5,TRBD1,TRBV28,CASIHTRGSLQPQHF,TGTGCCAGCATTCATACCAGGGGGTCTCTTCAGCCCCAGCATTTT
-,12,TRBJ2-2,-,TRBV6-5,CASISGAGELFF,TGTGCCAGCATATCGGGGGCCGGGGAGCTGTTTTTT
-,17,TRBJ1-5,TRBD1,TRBV7-9,CASSPGTGGPSNQPQHF,TGTGCCAGCAGCCCCGGGACAGGGGGCCCCAGCAATCAGCCCCAGCATTTT
-,16,TRBJ2-7,-,TRBV21-1,CASSSTPGTGGYEQYF,TGTGCCAGCAGCTCCACTCCCGGGACAGGGGGGTACGAGCAGTACTTC
-,13,TRBJ1-5,-,TRBV19,CASSIRRGQPQHF,TGTGCCAGTAGTATAAGACGGGGTCAGCCCCAGCATTTT
once,13,TRBJ2-1,TRBD1,TRBV2,CASEGQYYNEQFF,TGTGCCAGCGAGGGACAGTACTACAATGAGCAGTTCTTC
once,13,TRBJ1-5,-,TRBV2,CANSPGPLEPQHF,TGTGCCAACAGCCCGGGGCCATTAGAGCCCCAGCATTTT
-,12,TRBJ2-7,-,TRBV18,CASSPEENEQYF,TGTGCCAGCTCACCAGAGGAGAACGAGCAGTACTTC
-,16,TRBJ1-4,-,TRBV27,CASSIFPRAANEKLFF,TGTGCCAGCAGTATCTTCCCCCGGGCCGCAAATGAAAAACTGTTTTTT
-,15,TRBJ2-1,TRBD2,TRBV7-9,CASSPDGRGINEQFF,TGTGCCAGCAGCCCCGACGGGCGGGGGATTAATGAGCAGTTCTTC
once,17,TRBJ2-4,-,TRBV19,CASSIGARQLAKNIQYF,TGTGCCAGTAGTATTGGGGCACGACAGTTAGCCAAAAACATTCAGTACTTC
-,17,TRBJ2-3,TRBD1,TRBV4-1,CASSQARQGRRTDTQYF,TGCGCCAGCAGCCAAGCCAGACAGGGTCGGCGCACAGATACGCAGTATTTT
-,15,TRBJ1-2,-,TRBV5-6,CASSLERGGLYGYTF,TGTGCCAGCAGCCTGGAGAGGGGAGGGCTCTATGGCTACACCTTC
-,17,TRBJ2-3,TRBD2,TRBV4-2,CASSRSSGGGSTDTQYF,TGTGCCAGCAGCCGATCGAGCGGGGGGGGGAGCACAGATACGCAGTATTTT
-,16,TRBJ1-1,-,TRBV6-6,CASSYAPTGIGTEAFF,TGTGCCAGCAGTTACGCCCCTACGGGGATTGGCACTGAAGCTTTCTTT
-,14,TRBJ2-2,TRBD1,TRBV10-3,CAISGQGETGELFF,TGTGCCATCAGTGGACAGGGGGAAACCGGGGAGCTGTTTTTT
-,13,TRBJ2-1,-,TRBV19,CASSIGTPGEQFF,TGTGCCAGTAGTATAGGCACCCCGGGGGAGCAGTTCTTC
-,13,TRBJ1-1,TRBD1,TRBV5-6,CASRPTGGLDAFF,TGTGCCAGCAGACCCACAGGGGGCCTGGATGCTTTCTTT
-,13,TRBJ2-7,TRBD1,TRBV7-3,CASSRDRDYEQYF,TGTGCCAGCAGCAGGGACAGAGACTACGAGCAGTACTTC
-,13,TRBJ2-3,TRBD2,TRBV10-3,CAITPGGRDTQYF,TGTGCCATCACCCCCGGGGGGAGAGATACGCAGTATTTT
-,16,TRBJ1-1,-,TRBV5-1,CASSLEGVRGNTEAFF,TGCGCCAGCAGCTTGGAGGGGGTAAGGGGAAACACTGAAGCTTTCTTT
-,13,TRBJ1-2,-,TRBV5-1,CASSGQLAYGYTF,TGCGCCAGCAGCGGACAGTTAGCCTATGGCTACACCTTC
-,12,TRBJ2-3,-,TRBV5-4,CASSFNEDTQYF,TGTGCCAGCAGCTTTAATGAAGATACGCAGTATTTT
-,20,TRBJ2-1,TRBD2,TRBV9,CASSVAPNPVAGGGYNEQFF,TGTGCCAGCAGCGTAGCCCCTAACCCCGTAGCGGGAGGCGGTTACAATGAGCAGTTCTTC
-,17,TRBJ2-1,-,TRBV5-4,CASSLGVGGKDHNEQFF,TGTGCCAGCAGCTTGGGCGTCGGCGGGAAAGATCACAATGAGCAGTTCTTC
-,17,TRBJ1-5,-,TRBV27,CASSSLTAPYSNQPQHF,TGTGCCAGCAGTTCATTGACCGCGCCCTATAGCAATCAGCCCCAGCATTTT
-,20,TRBJ2-3,TRBD2,TRBV3-1/TRBV3-2,CASSSVYPGTSATITDTQYF,TGTGCCAGCAGCTCCGTTTATCCCGGGACTAGCGCGACCATCACAGATACGCAGTATTTT